A selection of T cell receptor beta chains follows, all from one sample in a study of blood T cell repertoires in COVID-19. Repertoires were generated with immunoSEQ multiplex PCR, while TCRdb's copy carries only in-frame clones and drops some. The profile shows 150,000 to 200,000 clones, over 80% of them singletons. The material sequenced was peripheral blood. Receptors originate from a woman aged 70 to 79 with COVID-19, enrolled during active disease. Both conserved end residues are part of each CDR3. D genes are given only for firm matches. Some rows mark clone size as missing; the rest say once, few, many or name a class of expanded clone.

J: TRBJ1-5; V: TRBV28; size: few; D: -; length: 15; CDR3: CASSSHSPPNQPQHF; DNA: TGTGCCAGCAGTTCGCACAGTCCGCCCAATCAGCCCCAGCATTTT
J: TRBJ2-7; V: TRBV29-1; size: -; D: -; length: 14; CDR3: CSVSEGNIFYEQYF; DNA: TGCAGCGTGTCGGAGGGGAATATTTTCTACGAGCAGTACTTC
J: TRBJ1-6; V: TRBV7-3; size: few; D: -; length: 13; CDR3: CASSLGQNSPLHF; DNA: TGTGCCAGCAGCTTAGGGCAGAATTCACCCCTCCACTTT
J: TRBJ2-7; V: TRBV6-2/TRBV6-3; size: -; D: TRBD1; length: 17; CDR3: CASSSPYSGTGAYEQYF; DNA: TGTGCCAGCAGTTCGCCTTATTCCGGGACAGGGGCCTACGAGCAGTACTTC
J: TRBJ1-2; V: TRBV27; size: -; D: -; length: 16; CDR3: CASSLREARTSRGYTF; DNA: TGTGCCAGCAGTTTGAGAGAGGCGCGGACTTCTCGAGGCTACACCTTC
J: TRBJ1-3; V: TRBV15; size: -; D: TRBD1; length: 15; CDR3: CATSKGQGIRNTIYF; DNA: TGTGCCACCAGCAAGGGACAGGGGATCAGAAACACCATATATTTT
J: TRBJ2-7; V: TRBV18; size: -; D: TRBD2; length: 14; CDR3: CASSQREPIYEQYF; DNA: TGTGCCAGCTCACAGCGGGAGCCTATCTACGAGCAGTACTTC
J: TRBJ1-3; V: TRBV28; size: -; D: -; length: 12; CDR3: CASSLGGNTIYF; DNA: TGTGCCAGCAGTTTAGGCGGAAACACCATATATTTT
J: TRBJ1-1; V: TRBV5-4; size: -; D: -; length: 17; CDR3: CASRRDLQAPIDTEAFF; DNA: TGTGCCAGCAGGCGAGACCTACAGGCGCCGATCGACACTGAAGCTTTCTTT
J: TRBJ2-1; V: TRBV18; size: -; D: TRBD1; length: 16; CDR3: CASSPQGATSYNEQFF; DNA: TGTGCCAGCTCGCCACAGGGGGCCACCTCCTACAATGAGCAGTTCTTC
J: TRBJ1-2; V: TRBV2; size: -; D: TRBD1; length: 14; CDR3: CASRGGQGAYGYTF; DNA: TGTGCCAGCAGAGGGGGACAGGGGGCCTATGGCTACACCTTC
J: TRBJ2-3; V: TRBV7-2; size: -; D: TRBD2; length: 16; CDR3: CASSLVAGELTDTQYF; DNA: TGTGCCAGCAGCTTAGTAGCGGGGGAACTTACAGATACGCAGTATTTT
J: TRBJ1-1; V: TRBV3-1/TRBV3-2; size: -; D: -; length: 14; CDR3: CASSQETGETEAFF; DNA: TGTGCCAGCAGCCAAGAAACGGGAGAGACTGAAGCTTTCTTT
J: TRBJ2-7; V: TRBV19; size: -; D: TRBD1; length: 16; CDR3: CASSNSGTGSSYEQYF; DNA: TGTGCCAGTAGTAACTCCGGGACAGGGAGCTCCTACGAGCAGTACTTC
J: TRBJ1-2; V: TRBV6-5; size: few; D: -; length: 11; CDR3: CASETVGGYTF; DNA: TGTGCCAGCGAGACAGTAGGCGGCTACACCTTC
J: TRBJ2-5; V: TRBV2; size: -; D: -; length: 12; CDR3: CASKALVETQYF; DNA: TGTGCCAGCAAAGCCCTTGTGGAGACCCAGTACTTC
J: TRBJ2-7; V: TRBV30; size: -; D: TRBD1; length: 13; CDR3: CARTRQGDYEQYF; DNA: TGTGCCAGGACTCGACAGGGGGACTACGAGCAGTACTTC
J: TRBJ2-3; V: TRBV15; size: -; D: TRBD2; length: 16; CDR3: CATSLGLAGDTDTQYF; DNA: TGTGCCACCAGCCTAGGACTAGCGGGAGACACAGATACGCAGTATTTT
J: TRBJ2-4; V: TRBV12-2; size: -; D: -; length: 21; CDR3: CASRLARRLAGKRIAKNIQYF; DNA: TGTGCAAGTCGCTTAGCCCGGAGGTTAGCGGGCAAGAGAATAGCCAAAAACATTCAGTACTTC
J: TRBJ2-3; V: TRBV3-1/TRBV3-2; size: -; D: -; length: 18; CDR3: CASSQGFGLSSGTDTQYF; DNA: TGTGCCAGCAGCCAAGGGTTTGGACTTTCGTCGGGCACAGATACGCAGTATTTT
J: TRBJ2-2; V: TRBV5-1; size: once; D: TRBD2; length: 15; CDR3: CASSALRTSGGELFF; DNA: TGCGCCAGCAGCGCGTTAAGGACTAGCGGCGGGGAGCTGTTTTTT
J: TRBJ2-1; V: TRBV7-6; size: -; D: TRBD2; length: 16; CDR3: CASSFQAGGSYNEQFF; DNA: TGTGCCAGCAGCTTTCAAGCGGGAGGCTCCTACAATGAGCAGTTCTTC
J: TRBJ1-1; V: TRBV5-6; size: -; D: TRBD1; length: 16; CDR3: CASSPDIGGHGTEAFF; DNA: TGTGCCAGCAGCCCAGACATAGGGGGCCACGGGACTGAAGCTTTCTTT
J: TRBJ1-4; V: TRBV4-3; size: few; D: TRBD1; length: 14; CDR3: CASSQETGDGKLFF; DNA: TGCGCCAGCAGCCAAGAGACAGGGGACGGAAAACTGTTTTTT
J: TRBJ1-3; V: TRBV6-5; size: -; D: -; length: 16; CDR3: CASSYTLQSSGNTIYF; DNA: TGTGCCAGCAGTTACACCCTACAGAGCTCTGGAAACACCATATATTTT
J: TRBJ2-1; V: TRBV11-3; size: -; D: TRBD1; length: 14; CDR3: CASSRDRGYDEQFF; DNA: TGTGCCAGCAGCAGGGACAGGGGGTATGATGAGCAGTTCTTC
J: TRBJ1-1; V: TRBV28; size: -; D: -; length: 15; CDR3: CASSFVRTLNTEAFF; DNA: TGTGCCAGCAGTTTCGTTAGGACTCTGAACACTGAAGCTTTCTTT
J: TRBJ1-2; V: TRBV9; size: many; D: -; length: 16; CDR3: CASSAGLRDLNYGYTF; DNA: TGTGCCAGCAGCGCCGGACTGCGGGACCTAAACTATGGCTACACCTTC
J: TRBJ2-3; V: TRBV28; size: once; D: TRBD2; length: 14; CDR3: CASSQAGSTDTQYF; DNA: TGTGCCAGCAGCCAAGCGGGAAGCACAGATACGCAGTATTTT
J: TRBJ2-1; V: TRBV6-4; size: few; D: TRBD2; length: 15; CDR3: CASSEAAGGPHEQFF; DNA: TGTGCCAGCAGTGAGGCAGCGGGAGGGCCCCATGAGCAGTTCTTC
J: TRBJ2-1; V: TRBV5-6; size: -; D: TRBD1; length: 14; CDR3: CASSLGDRGDEQFF; DNA: TGTGCCAGCAGCTTGGGGGACAGGGGTGATGAGCAGTTCTTC